Below, 31 T cell receptor beta chains from the same sample are listed, as sequenced in a study of shared clonotypes between healthy human individuals. Sequencing was performed with immunoSEQ multiplex PCR; in TCRdb, only in-frame clones are kept and a portion is missing. The sample lists 2 million to 3 million clones, 90% to 95% occurring once. Sequenced sample: naive CD4+ T cells sorted from blood. Subset noted: CD45RA+ positively selected. The receptors were sampled from a man younger than 30 in good health.

The chain uses TRBV10-3 and TRBJ2-5; 10 bases agree with TRBD2. Trimming took 6 bases from V and 5 from J; bases not matched to a gene: 6. Germline lookup yields CDR1 ENHRY and CDR2 SYGVKD. CDR3 length: 14 residues. The CDR3 region has the DNA TGTGCCATCAGCGGGACTAGCGATTGGGAGACCCAGTACTTC. Translated: CAISGTSDWETQYF.

The chain uses TRBV28 and TRBJ2-1; 8 positions agree with TRBD2. V lost 10 bases to trimming and J lost 9 bases; unmatched junction nucleotides: 8. The CDR3 has 12 amino acids. CDR1 and CDR2 (germline): MDHEN, SYDVKM. CDR3 coding DNA: TGTGCCACCACCGGGACTAGGGGTGAGCAGTTCTTC. This codes for CATTGTRGEQFF.

The V call is TRBV7-2, the J call TRBJ2-3; 10 bases line up with TRBD2. Germline trimming cut 0 bases from V and 1 base from J; bases unmatched to any gene: 4. This CDR3 contains 17 residues. Germline V gene sequence: CDR1 SGHTA, CDR2 FQGNSA. The CDR3 DNA follows: TGTGCCAGCAGCTTAGCCGGGACTAGCGTCCGCACAGATACGCAGTATTTT. Translation: CASSLAGTSVRTDTQYF.

The chain is built from TRBV5-1 and TRBJ2-7; 7 bases line up with TRBD1. With V trimmed by 0 bases and J by 2 bases, 8 bases remained unmatched. The germline V gene has CDR1 SGHRS and CDR2 YFSETQ. This CDR3 is 16 amino acids long. CDR3 protein: CASSLATGANPYEQYF. The CDR3 DNA is TGCGCCAGCAGCTTGGCTACAGGGGCGAACCCCTACGAGCAGTACTTC.

Concerning this clone itself: Other DNA sequences within the sample encode an identical CDR3. The rearrangement links TRBV5-1 to TRBJ2-7; 7 bases match TRBD1. Trimming at V came to 4 bases and at J to 0 bases, leaving 7 bases not matched to a gene. Per the germline V gene, CDR1 is SGHRS and CDR2 is YFSETQ. The CDR3 contains 15 residues. The CDR3 coding sequence is TGCGCCAGCAGCCTGGGCGGACAGGCCTCCTACGAGCAGTACTTC. Translating it yields CASSLGGQASYEQYF.

This clone was counted a single time. The genes are TRBV7-6 and TRBJ2-3; D remains ambiguous. Germline V gene lookup returns CDR1 SGHVS and CDR2 FNYEAQ. The CDR3 sequence is 14 residues long. The ends were cut back, 5 bases at V and 0 bases at J, with 9 bases in the middle. The CDR3 DNA follows: TGTGCCAGCAGCGTAACGGGTAGCACAGATACGCAGTATTTT. Protein sequence: CASSVTGSTDTQYF.

The CDR3 nucleotides are TGTGCCAGCAGAACGGACGGAAGCTCCTACGAGCAGTACTTC. This codes for CASRTDGSSYEQYF. The genes are TRBV2 and TRBJ2-5; D remains ambiguous. TRBJ2-7 matches the DNA end more closely, so the J call is doubtful. In germline, CDR1 is SNHLY, CDR2 FYNNEI. The CDR3 is 14 residues long.

J is TRBJ1-1 and V is TRBV6-6; D possibly corresponds to TRBD1 (5 bases). The CDR3 spans 14 residues. In germline, CDR1 is MNHNY, CDR2 SVGAGI (reference sequence). The V end was cut by 6 bases, the J end by 2 bases, with 13 bases between. The CDR3 spells CASRRLTGNTEAFF. The CDR3, as DNA: TGTGCCAGCAGGCGACTAACAGGTAACACTGAAGCTTTCTTT.

The CDR3 protein is CASLGGTANTGELFF. The DNA of the CDR3 is TGTGCCAGCTTAGGCGGGACAGCGAACACCGGGGAGCTGTTTTTT. The gene calls are TRBV6-1 and TRBJ2-2, with D perhaps matching TRBD1 (7 bases). This CDR3 comprises 15 residues. Germline CDR1 reads MNHNS; CDR2 reads SASEGT. Trimming shortened V by 8 bases and J by 0 bases, and 13 bases separated the two germline ends.

This clone was seen once. The chain employs TRBV6-6 and TRBJ2-4; weak D call: TRBD1 (6 bases). CDR1 MNHNY and CDR2 SVGAGI come from the germline V gene (reference sequence). Between the trimmed V and J ends, which lost 6 bases and 0 bases, there was a span of 9 bases. This CDR3 is 14 amino acids long. The CDR3 sequence is CASSPGQAKNIQYF. The CDR3 DNA reads as TGTGCCAGCAGCCCGGGACAAGCCAAAAACATTCAGTACTTC.

The chain combines TRBV5-1 with TRBJ2-3; D is unclear. The CDR3 runs 15 residues. Trimming stripped 0 bases from V and 0 bases from J, with 8 bases between. Germline values: CDR1 SGHRS, CDR2 YFSETQ. Written as DNA, the CDR3 is TGCGCCAGCAGCTTGGCCTTGTCTAGCACAGATACGCAGTATTTT. Its translation is CASSLALSSTDTQYF. Full variable domain (remainder filled in from reference TRBV5-1 and TRBJ2-3): KAGVTQTPRYLIKTRGQQVTLSCSPISGHRSVSWYQQTPGQGLQFLFEYFSETQRNKGNFPGRFSGRQFSNSRSEMNVSTLELGDSALYLCASSLALSSTDTQYFGPGTRLTVL.

The rearrangement uses TRBV6-6 and TRBJ2-1, with no clear D. V lost 2 bases and J lost 4, with 9 bases in between. The CDR3 spans 14 residues. Germline V CDR1 and CDR2: MNHNY, SVGAGI (reference sequence). This CDR3 is CASSYPAGYNEQFF. The CDR3 nucleotides read TGTGCCAGCAGTTACCCGGCCGGATACAATGAGCAGTTCTTC.

The J gene is TRBJ1-6, the V gene TRBV27; D is undetermined. Germline V gene sequence: CDR1 MNHEY, CDR2 SMNVEV (reference sequence). The CDR3 is made up of 13 amino acids. V lost 8 bases, J lost 9 bases, and 14 bases lay in between. CDR3 residues: CASWRTGSSPLHF. CDR3 bases: TGTGCCAGCTGGCGGACTGGGAGTTCACCCCTCCACTTT.

The chain employs TRBV6-1 and TRBJ1-3, with a possible D match to TRBD1 (5 bases). V was cut by 1 base and J by 0 bases, with 10 bases left in between. This CDR3 has 16 amino acids. Per germline, CDR1 MNHNS and CDR2 SASEGT. The CDR3 sequence is CASSEGGPLSGNTIYF. The CDR3 bases are TGTGCCAGCAGTGAAGGGGGCCCTCTCTCTGGAAACACCATATATTTT.

The J gene is TRBJ2-5, the V gene TRBV7-9; the match to TRBD2 covers 12 bases. Germline values: CDR1 SEHNR, CDR2 FQNEAQ (reference sequence). J gave up 7 bases and V 3 bases, and 0 bases lay outside the gene matches. This CDR3 has 13 residues. Written as DNA, the CDR3 is TGTGCCAGCAGCTTGGGACTAGCGGGGACCCAGTACTTC. Translation gives CASSLGLAGTQYF.

The count of this clone is one. The chain combines TRBV7-2 with TRBJ2-1, with D unresolved. Trimming removed 0 bases from V and 4 bases from J, with 7 bases in between. Germline CDR1 and CDR2: SGHTA and FQGNSA. CDR3 length: 14 residues. The CDR3 loop is CASSLAIDYNEQFF. The CDR3, as DNA: TGTGCCAGCAGCTTAGCGATAGATTACAATGAGCAGTTCTTC.

The V and J genes are TRBV7-8 and TRBJ2-3; 13 positions agree with TRBD2. The CDR3 is 16 amino acids. V lost 5 bases to trimming and J lost 5 bases; unmatched junction nucleotides: 7. Germline loops: CDR1 SGHVS, CDR2 FQNEAQ. The DNA for the CDR3 is TGTGCCAGCAGCCGAGACGGACTAGCGGGAGTAGATACGCAGTATTTT. This translates into CASSRDGLAGVDTQYF.

In DNA form, the CDR3 reads TGTGCCAGTAGTCTACTTGGCCAGGACTATCAGCCCCAGCATTTT. Translated: CASSLLGQDYQPQHF. The J gene is TRBJ1-5, the V gene TRBV19; D not resolved. The CDR3 runs to 15 residues. Germline V gene lookup returns CDR1 LNHDA and CDR2 SQIVND (reference sequence). Between the trimmed V and J ends, which lost 5 bases and 5 bases, there was a span of 16 bases.

V and J are TRBV6-5 and TRBJ2-2; D gene ambiguous. V was trimmed by 3 bases and J by 8 bases, leaving 16 bases between them. Per germline, CDR1 MNHEY and CDR2 SVGAGI. The CDR3 runs to 15 residues. DNA of the CDR3: TGTGCCAGCAGTTATTCCGGACCGGCCCAGGGGGAGCTGTTTTTT. This codes for CASSYSGPAQGELFF.

This clone has only a few counts. The J gene is TRBJ1-2, the V gene TRBV7-2; 9 nucleotides agree with TRBD1. The junction had 9 bases not matched to a gene; V was cut back by 5 bases and J by 8 bases. The CDR3 sequence is 14 residues long. CDR1 is SGHTA and CDR2 is FQGNSA in the germline V gene. The CDR3 loop is CASSIFGQGRGYTF. The CDR3 bases are TGTGCCAGCAGCATCTTTGGACAGGGGAGAGGCTACACCTTC. Full variable domain (missing parts from reference TRBV7-2 and TRBJ1-2): GAGVSQSPSNKVTEKGKDVELRCDPISGHTALYWYRQSLGQGLEFLIYFQGNSAPDKSGLPSDRFSAERTGGSVSTLTIQRTQQEDSAVYLCASSIFGQGRGYTFGSGTRLTVV.

This clone was seen only once. The CDR3 spells CASSPAGVYEQYF. CDR3 in DNA: TGTGCCAGCAGCCCAGCAGGGGTCTACGAGCAGTACTTC. The chain is built from TRBV5-6 and TRBJ2-7, with D possibly matching TRBD1 (6 bases). Trimming stripped 4 bases from V and 3 bases from J, with 11 bases between. The CDR3 is 13 amino acids. Germline V gene lookup returns CDR1 SGHDT and CDR2 YYEEEE.

The chain has TRBV6-6 and TRBJ1-1; D is uncertain. V was cut by 4 bases and J by 6 bases, with 12 bases left in between. Germline V gene data show CDR1 as MNHNY and CDR2 as SVGAGI (reference sequence). The CDR3 consists of 13 residues. CDR3 coding DNA: TGTGCCAGCAGTTTCCTCCGTGGGGCTGAAGCTTTCTTT. This translates into CASSFLRGAEAFF.

The chain combines TRBV9 with TRBJ1-3, with D maybe TRBD1 (5 bases). CDR1 is SGDLS and CDR2 is YYNGEE in the germline V gene. The CDR3 spans 16 residues. Trimming shortened V by 4 bases and J by 2 bases, and 16 bases separated the two germline ends. The CDR3 bases are TGTGCCAGCAGCCCCTTGGCAGGGTCGACTGGAAACACCATATATTTT. Translated, it gives CASSPLAGSTGNTIYF. Drawing the rest from reference TRBV9 and TRBJ1-3, the complete variable domain is DSGVTQTPKHLITATGQRVTLRCSPRSGDLSVYWYQQSLDQGLQFLIQYYNGEERAKGNILERFSAQQFPDLHSELNLSSLELGDSALYFCASSPLAGSTGNTIYFGEGSWLTVV.

The chain recombines TRBV27 with TRBJ1-4; D is unresolved. Germline assignment: CDR1 MNHEY and CDR2 SMNVEV (reference sequence). CDR3 length: 13 amino acids. V lost 5 bases, J lost 7 bases, and 11 bases lay in between. The CDR3 sequence: CASSLFPSEKLFF. DNA for the CDR3: TGTGCCAGCAGTCTCTTCCCGAGTGAAAAACTGTTTTTT.

This chain connects TRBV23-1 to TRBJ1-2; 8 nucleotides match TRBD1. TRBV23-1 is designated an ORF whose function remains uncertain. Trimming cost V 6 bases and J 0 bases; bases outside gene matches: 6. The CDR3 is made up of 15 amino acids. CDR3 sequence reads: CASRGQDPSNYGYTF. The CDR3 DNA reads TGCGCCAGCAGGGGACAGGACCCCTCTAACTATGGCTACACCTTC.

The sample holds one count of this clone. The chain carries TRBV5-1 and TRBJ2-7, with D possibly being TRBD1 (6 bases). In germline, CDR1 is SGHRS, CDR2 YFSETQ. The CDR3 length is 14 residues. V was clipped by 4 bases and J by 4 bases, with 15 bases between them. The CDR3 DNA is TGCGCCAGCAGCATACAGGGTTTGGAATACGAGCAGTACTTC. Translation gives CASSIQGLEYEQYF.

This clone was detected once. Other DNA sequences in the sample encode the same CDR3. The chain has TRBV5-4 and TRBJ2-7; D is uncertain. There are 11 residues in the CDR3. Germline V CDR1 and CDR2: SGHNT, YYREEE (reference sequence). Between the trimmed V and J ends, which lost 7 bases and 2 bases, there was a span of 7 bases. The chain's CDR3 is CASSRAYEQYF. The CDR3 nucleotides read TGTGCCAGCTCTAGGGCCTACGAGCAGTACTTC.

The chain links TRBV4-1 to TRBJ2-4, with 11 nucleotides matching TRBD2. The ends lost 5 bases at V and 4 bases at J; junction bases unmatched: 7. The CDR3 is made up of 16 amino acids. CDR1 and CDR2 from the germline V gene are MGHRA and YSYEKL. The CDR3 loop is CASSESGTSGKNIQYF. In nucleotides, the CDR3 is TGCGCCAGCAGCGAATCCGGGACTAGCGGTAAAAACATTCAGTACTTC.

The chain is built from TRBV5-1 and TRBJ2-3; weak D call: TRBD2 (5 bases). V lost 0 bases and J 4 bases, leaving 12 bases between the germline ends. Germline V gives CDR1 SGHRS, CDR2 YFSETQ. CDR3 length: 15 amino acids. The chain's CDR3 is CASSLGLIGPDTQYF. The CDR3 nucleotides read TGCGCCAGCAGCTTGGGACTAATTGGCCCAGATACGCAGTATTTT.

CDR3 protein: CASSKYLTATYEQYF. CDR3 in DNA: TGTGCCAGTAGCAAATACTTGACAGCGACCTACGAGCAGTACTTC. The chain carries TRBV19 and TRBJ2-7; D perhaps matches TRBD1 (5 bases). Germline V gene lookup returns CDR1 LNHDA and CDR2 SQIVND (reference sequence). CDR3 size: 15 residues. V gave up 6 bases and J gave up 2 bases, with 17 bases separating them.

This clone was seen a single time. The chain joins TRBV6-1 to TRBJ2-7; D possibly uses TRBD1 or TRBD2 (5 bases each). Trimming shortened V by 6 bases and J by 2 bases, and 14 bases separated the two germline ends. Germline CDR1 reads MNHNS; CDR2 reads SASEGT. The CDR3 spans 14 residues. For the CDR3, the DNA is TGTGCCAGCAGGGCCCCCGGGGCCACCTACGAGCAGTACTTC. This translates into CASRAPGATYEQYF.